These 4 T cell receptor beta chains share one sample of origin, sequenced in a study of CD8 T cells in Susac syndrome. Random hexamers were used to reverse transcribe the RNA input (about 0.5 to 1 ug). Each CDR3 protein is one row after TCRdb ran MiXCR on the immunoSEQ multiplex PCR reads. The sample gives 150,000 to 200,000 distinct CDR3 sequences, roughly 95% of which show up once; just over 0.13% is in the top ten. Sequencing was performed on CD4+ T cells from PBMCs. The receptors originated from a human donor in good health.

The rearrangement joins TRBV3-1 to TRBJ2-3, with D unresolved. Germline V gene data show CDR1 as LGHDT and CDR2 as YNNKEL (reference sequence). This CDR3 spans 13 amino acids. V was pared by 3 bases and J by 5 bases, with 9 bases between. The CDR3 DNA follows: TGTGCCAGCAGCCAGCCCGTAATAGATACGCAGTATTTT. Its translation: CASSQPVIDTQYF.

The chain employs TRBV18 and TRBJ2-1, with D possibly being TRBD1 (5 bases). V was shortened by 2 bases and J by 9 bases, with 11 bases between the two germline ends. From germline, CDR1 is KGHSH and CDR2 LQKENI. CDR3 size: 13 residues. The CDR3: CASSPDRQLEQFF. CDR3 bases: TGTGCCAGCTCACCAGATCGACAGCTTGAGCAGTTCTTC. The whole variable domain, remainder taken from reference TRBV18 and TRBJ2-1, is NAGVMQNPRHLVRRRGQEARLRCSPMKGHSHVYWYRQLPEEGLKFMVYLQKENIIDESGMPKERFSAEFPKEGPSILRIQQVVRGDSAAYFCASSPDRQLEQFFGPGTRLTVL.

DNA for the CDR3: TGTGCCAGCAGTGAATCTGGGCGTGCTGAAGCTTTCTTT. Translated, it gives CASSESGRAEAFF. The chain is built from TRBV2 and TRBJ1-1; D is unresolved. The CDR3 runs to 13 residues. Per the germline V gene, CDR1 is SNHLY and CDR2 is FYNNEI. V gave up 2 bases and J gave up 6 bases, with 10 bases separating them.

The chain employs TRBV20-1 and TRBJ2-3; TRBD2 matches at 11 bases. The V gene end was trimmed by 3 bases and the J gene end by 5 bases; junction bases not matched to a gene: 10. The CDR3 loop spans 16 amino acids. Germline CDR1 and CDR2: DFQATT and SNEGSKA (reference sequence). The CDR3 nucleotides read TGCAGTGCTAGGCCGCTAGCGGGGGGCCGCATAGATACGCAGTATTTT. It translates to CSARPLAGGRIDTQYF.